The 17 T cell receptor beta chains below come from one sample, sequenced in a study of T cells in Graves' hyperthyroidism and ophthalmopathy. TCR beta CDR3 sequences were amplified from RNA transcripts. TCR CDR3 regions were first amplified by RT-PCR with HTBI primers. A single record per CDR3 protein comes from TCRdb applying MiXCR to the multiplex PCR reads. The sample yields some 720,000 distinct CDR3 sequences, roughly 15% seen once. The specimen sequenced was blood. The receptors shown here come from a man aged 18-30 years with Graves' hyperthyroidism.

The table lists this clonotype with many counts. The gene calls are TRBV27 and TRBJ2-5; perhaps TRBD1 as D (6 bases). The V and J ends lost 6 bases and 7 bases respectively, with 18 bases between them. This CDR3 comprises 14 residues. Germline V lookup: CDR1 MNHEY, CDR2 SMNVEV (reference sequence). The CDR3 sequence: CASSPDSSGVTQYF. CDR3 bases: TGTGCCAGCAGCCCGGACAGTTCCGGGGTGACCCAGTACTTC.

This clonotype was counted only a few times. The chain recombines TRBV29-1 with TRBJ1-2; no firm D call. Germline loops: CDR1 SQVTM, CDR2 ANQGSEA. The CDR3 covers 11 residues. Trimming removed 0 bases at V and 3 bases at J, with 2 bases between. The CDR3 protein is CSVEEDYGYTF. For the CDR3, the DNA is TGCAGCGTTGAAGAGGACTATGGCTACACCTTC. The variable domain in full, completed from reference TRBV29-1 and TRBJ1-2, reads SAVISQKPSRDICQRGTSLTIQCQVDSQVTMMFWYRQQPGQSLTLIATANQGSEATYESGFVIDKFPISRPNLTFSTLTVSNMSPEDSSIYLCSVEEDYGYTFGSGTRLTVV.

This clonotype came up a few times. This sequence joins TRBV9 and TRBJ2-7; D is ambiguous. CDR3 length: 14 amino acids. Germline loops: CDR1 SGDLS, CDR2 YYNGEE. V was cut by 0 bases and J by 5 bases, with 12 bases left in between. The CDR3 loop reads CASSVGSVFHEQYF. CDR3 bases: TGTGCCAGCAGCGTAGGATCGGTTTTTCACGAGCAGTACTTC.

The chain joins TRBV12-5 to TRBJ1-6; perhaps TRBD1 as D (5 bases). From germline, CDR1 is LGHNT and CDR2 FRNRAP. This CDR3 is 17 amino acids long. The V end lost 1 base, the J end lost 0 bases, and 10 bases lay between the germline ends. CDR3 nucleotide sequence: TGTGCTAGTGGTTTGGAAGCAGGGAGCTCCTATAATTCACCCCTCCACTTT. Its protein product is CASGLEAGSSYNSPLHF.

This clonotype was counted many times. This chain joins TRBV11-2 and TRBJ2-1; D is unclear. This CDR3 has 14 residues. Germline V gives CDR1 SGHAT, CDR2 FQNNGV. The germline V and J ends were trimmed by 5 bases and 7 bases, with 15 bases remaining between them. CDR3 DNA: TGTGCCAGCAGCCCTACGCCCCCTAGGAATGAGCAGTTCTTC. Its translation: CASSPTPPRNEQFF.

The sample holds a few counts of this clonotype. The V gene is TRBV28, the J gene TRBJ1-5; D not certain. The V end lost 6 bases, the J end lost 5 bases, and 5 bases lay between the germline ends. In germline, CDR1 is MDHEN, CDR2 SYDVKM. This CDR3 is 11 amino acids long. As DNA, the CDR3 is TGTGCCAGCAGCTCCTATCAGCCCCAGCATTTT. Its translation: CASSSYQPQHF. The full variable domain, its missing parts supplied by reference TRBV28 and TRBJ1-5, is DVKVTQSSRYLVKRTGEKVFLECVQDMDHENMFWYRQDPGLGLRLIYFSYDVKMKEKGDIPEGYSVSREKKERFSLILESASTNQTSMYLCASSSYQPQHFGDGTRLSIL.

This clonotype was seen ten or more times. This chain connects TRBV6-1 to TRBJ1-5; D might be TRBD1 (5 bases). Germline CDR1 is MNHNS and CDR2 is SASEGT. Between the trimmed V and J ends, which lost 2 bases and 6 bases, there was a span of 11 bases. This CDR3 contains 14 residues. The CDR3 sequence is CASSESGARQPQHF. CDR3 bases: TGTGCCAGCAGTGAATCCGGGGCTCGTCAGCCCCAGCATTTT.

Only a few counts were recorded for this clonotype. This chain joins TRBV28 and TRBJ1-3, with D perhaps matching TRBD1 (5 bases). CDR3 length: 14 amino acids. Deletions cut 2 bases from V and 2 bases from J, with 7 bases between. Germline CDR1 and CDR2: MDHEN and SYDVKM. The CDR3 bases are TGTGCCAGCAGTTTACCAGGGACTGGAAACACCATATATTTT. It encodes CASSLPGTGNTIYF.

For this clonotype: The CDR3 does not close with the conserved phenylalanine or tryptophan, likely indicating a read error. V gene TRBV15 combines with J gene TRBJ2-1, with D maybe TRBD2 (6 bases). V was shortened by 2 bases and J by 0 bases, with 8 bases between the two germline ends. Germline V gene sequence: CDR1 LNHNV, CDR2 YYDKDF (reference sequence). This CDR3 contains 15 residues. As DNA, the CDR3 is TGTGCCACCAGCAGACGGGAGAGCTCCTACAATGAGCAGTTCTCC. The encoded protein is CATSRRESSYNEQFS.

The V and J genes are TRBV10-3 and TRBJ1-4, with 7 bases identical to TRBD1. Germline CDR1 reads ENHRY; CDR2 reads SYGVKD. The V gene end was trimmed by 6 bases and the J gene end by 4 bases; junction bases not matched to a gene: 5. This CDR3 is built from 14 residues. CDR3 protein: CAISPTGINEKLFF. The CDR3 DNA is TGTGCCATCAGCCCGACAGGGATTAATGAAAAACTGTTTTTT.

The chain recombines TRBV9 with TRBJ1-1, with a weak D call TRBD1 (5 bases). Trimming took 4 bases from V and 7 from J, leaving 23 bases between them. The CDR3 sequence is 16 residues long. From germline, CDR1 is SGDLS and CDR2 YYNGEE. The CDR3 reads CASSLHPRPIQGEAFF. CDR3 DNA sequence: TGTGCCAGCAGCCTCCATCCCCGGCCTATCCAGGGTGAAGCTTTCTTT.

This clonotype was detected ten times or more. This chain connects TRBV30 to TRBJ2-7; perhaps TRBD2 as D (6 bases). The V and J ends lost 1 base and 0 bases respectively, with 7 bases between them. This CDR3 comprises 13 residues. Germline CDR1 and CDR2: GTSNPN and SVGIG (reference sequence). The CDR3 loop reads CAWSGRDSYEQYF. Written as DNA, the CDR3 is TGTGCCTGGAGTGGGCGGGACTCCTACGAGCAGTACTTC.

In this sample, this clonotype turned up a few times. This rearrangement joins TRBV28 to TRBJ2-7; the match to TRBD2 covers 12 bases. The CDR3 has 15 amino acids. V lost 3 bases, J lost 5 bases, and 5 bases stayed unmatched. Looked up from germline, CDR1 is MDHEN and CDR2 is SYDVKM. Here the CDR3 DNA reads TGTGCCAGCAGTTTGACTAGCGGGAGTCCCCACGAGCAGTACTTC. Translating gives CASSLTSGSPHEQYF.

This clonotype was detected many times. The chain joins TRBV7-9 to TRBJ2-7; 9 positions match TRBD1. CDR1 is SEHNR and CDR2 is FQNEAQ in the germline V gene (reference sequence). CDR3 size: 12 residues. V shed 5 bases and J 7 bases; nucleotides not matched to a gene: 3. The CDR3 loop reads CASSPGTGEQYF. In DNA form, the CDR3 reads TGTGCCAGCAGCCCCGGGACAGGGGAGCAGTACTTC.

The table lists this clonotype with a few counts. The gene calls are TRBV30 and TRBJ2-7; 9 positions match TRBD2. The germline V gene encodes CDR1 GTSNPN and CDR2 SVGIG (reference sequence). The length of the CDR3 is 14 residues. The junction had 3 bases not matched to a gene; V was cut back by 3 bases and J by 0 bases. In DNA form, the CDR3 reads TGTGCCTGGAGGGAAGCGGGAGGCTCCTACGAGCAGTACTTC. It translates to CAWREAGGSYEQYF.

Ten or more counts support this clonotype. The genes are TRBV5-1 and TRBJ1-1, with a weak D call TRBD1 (5 bases). Germline lookup yields CDR1 SGHRS and CDR2 YFSETQ. The CDR3 is 15 residues long. The germline V and J ends were trimmed by 4 bases and 1 base, with 14 bases remaining between them. CDR3 amino acids: CASSRLGAGNTEAFF. CDR3 nucleotides: TGCGCCAGCAGCCGCTTAGGGGCAGGGAACACTGAAGCTTTCTTT.

This clonotype was recorded a few times. The CDR3: CSVEGLAGGPLHEQYF. DNA of the CDR3: TGCAGCGTTGAAGGACTAGCGGGAGGGCCACTTCACGAGCAGTACTTC. The gene calls are TRBV29-1 and TRBJ2-7, with 14 bases aligning to TRBD2. Germline V gives CDR1 SQVTM, CDR2 ANQGSEA. This CDR3 spans 16 amino acids. The V gene end was trimmed by 1 base and the J gene end by 5 bases; junction bases not matched to a gene: 7.